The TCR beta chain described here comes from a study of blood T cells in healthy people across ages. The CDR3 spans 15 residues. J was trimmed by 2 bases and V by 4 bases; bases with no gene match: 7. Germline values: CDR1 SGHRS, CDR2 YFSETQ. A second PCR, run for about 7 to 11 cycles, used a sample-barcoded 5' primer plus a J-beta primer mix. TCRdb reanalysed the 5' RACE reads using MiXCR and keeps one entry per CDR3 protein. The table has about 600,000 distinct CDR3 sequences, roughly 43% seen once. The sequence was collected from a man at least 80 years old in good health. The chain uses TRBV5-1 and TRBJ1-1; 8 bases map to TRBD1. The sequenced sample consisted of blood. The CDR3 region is CASSGAGGRNTEAFF. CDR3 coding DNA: TGCGCCAGCAGCGGGGCAGGGGGCCGTAACACTGAAGCTTTCTTT.